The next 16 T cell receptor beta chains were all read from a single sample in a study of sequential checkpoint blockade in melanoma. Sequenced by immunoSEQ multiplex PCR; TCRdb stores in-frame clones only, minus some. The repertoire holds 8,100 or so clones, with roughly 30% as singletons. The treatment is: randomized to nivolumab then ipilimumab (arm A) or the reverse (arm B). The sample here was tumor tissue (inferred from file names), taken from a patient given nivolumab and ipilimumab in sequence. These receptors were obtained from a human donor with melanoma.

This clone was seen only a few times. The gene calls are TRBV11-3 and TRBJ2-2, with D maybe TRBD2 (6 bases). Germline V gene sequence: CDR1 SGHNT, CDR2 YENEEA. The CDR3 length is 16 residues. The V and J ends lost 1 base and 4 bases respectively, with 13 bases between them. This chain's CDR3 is CASSLVARGGTGELFF. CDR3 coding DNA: TGTGCCAGCAGCTTAGTGGCGCGGGGTGGCACCGGGGAGCTGTTTTTT.

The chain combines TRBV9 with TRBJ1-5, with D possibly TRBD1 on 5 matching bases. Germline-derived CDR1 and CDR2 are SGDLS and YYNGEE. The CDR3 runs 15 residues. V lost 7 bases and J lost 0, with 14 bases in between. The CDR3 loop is CASGEGLSSNQPQHF. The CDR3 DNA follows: TGTGCCAGCGGGGAGGGACTTTCTAGCAATCAGCCCCAGCATTTT. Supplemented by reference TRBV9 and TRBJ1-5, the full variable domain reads DSGVTQTPKHLITATGQRVTLRCSPRSGDLSVYWYQQSLDQGLQFLIQYYNGEERAKGNILERFSAQQFPDLHSELNLSSLELGDSALYFCASGEGLSSNQPQHFGDGTRLSIL.

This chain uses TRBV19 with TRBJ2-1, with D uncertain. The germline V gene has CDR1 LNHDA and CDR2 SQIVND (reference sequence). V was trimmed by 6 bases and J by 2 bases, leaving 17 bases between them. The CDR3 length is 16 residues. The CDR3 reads CASSLNGLGTYNEQFF. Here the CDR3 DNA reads TGTGCCAGTAGCTTAAACGGTCTTGGTACCTACAATGAGCAGTTCTTC.

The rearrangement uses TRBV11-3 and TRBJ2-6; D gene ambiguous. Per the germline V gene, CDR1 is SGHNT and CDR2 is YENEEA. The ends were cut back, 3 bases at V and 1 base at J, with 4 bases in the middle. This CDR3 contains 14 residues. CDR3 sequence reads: CASSLGSGANVLTF. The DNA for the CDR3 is TGTGCCAGCAGCTTGGGGTCTGGGGCCAACGTCCTGACTTTC.

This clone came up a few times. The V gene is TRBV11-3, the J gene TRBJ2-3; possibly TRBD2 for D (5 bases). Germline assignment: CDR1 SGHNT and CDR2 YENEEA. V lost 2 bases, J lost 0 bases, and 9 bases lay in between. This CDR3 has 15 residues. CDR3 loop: CASSLTGISTDTQYF. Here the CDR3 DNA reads TGTGCCAGCAGCTTAACCGGGATAAGCACAGATACGCAGTATTTT.

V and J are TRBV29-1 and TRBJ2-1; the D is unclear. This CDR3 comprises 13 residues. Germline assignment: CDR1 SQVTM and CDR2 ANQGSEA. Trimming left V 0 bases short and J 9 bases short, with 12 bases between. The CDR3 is CSVEEGRFGEQFF. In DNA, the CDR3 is TGCAGCGTTGAAGAGGGTCGATTCGGTGAGCAGTTCTTC.

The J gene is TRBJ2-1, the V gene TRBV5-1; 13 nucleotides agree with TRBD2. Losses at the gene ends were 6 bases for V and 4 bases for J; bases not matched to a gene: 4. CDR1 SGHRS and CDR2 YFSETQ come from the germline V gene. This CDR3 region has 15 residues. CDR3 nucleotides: TGCGCCAGCAACCCGGGACTAGCGGGATACAATGAGCAGTTCTTC. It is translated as CASNPGLAGYNEQFF.

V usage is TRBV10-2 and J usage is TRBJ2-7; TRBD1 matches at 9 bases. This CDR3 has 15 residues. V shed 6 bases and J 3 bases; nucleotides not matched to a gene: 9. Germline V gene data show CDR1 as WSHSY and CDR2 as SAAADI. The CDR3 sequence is CASRRGQGEGYEQYF. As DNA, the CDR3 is TGCGCCAGCAGGAGGGGACAGGGTGAGGGCTACGAGCAGTACTTC.

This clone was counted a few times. The CDR3 region has the DNA TGTGCCAGCAGGACAGGGAATGAAAAACTGTTTTTT. Translated: CASRTGNEKLFF. The V and J genes are TRBV6-8 and TRBJ1-4, with 7 bases that match TRBD1. Germline CDR1 MNHGY, CDR2 SAAAGT. The J segment lost 5 bases and the V segment lost 6 bases, leaving 0 bases of the junction unmatched. The length of the CDR3 is 12 residues.

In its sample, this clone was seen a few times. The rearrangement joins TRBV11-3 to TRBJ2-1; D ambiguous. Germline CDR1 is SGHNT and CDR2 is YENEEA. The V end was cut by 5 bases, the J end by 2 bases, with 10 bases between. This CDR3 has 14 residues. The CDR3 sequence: CASSIPGPYNEQFF. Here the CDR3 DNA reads TGTGCCAGCAGCATTCCGGGCCCCTACAATGAGCAGTTCTTC. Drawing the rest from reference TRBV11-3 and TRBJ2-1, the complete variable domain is EAGVVQSPRYKIIEKKQPVAFWCNPISGHNTLYWYLQNLGQGPELLIRYENEEAVDDSQLPKDRFSAERLKGVDSTLKIQPAELGDSAVYLCASSIPGPYNEQFFGPGTRLTVL.

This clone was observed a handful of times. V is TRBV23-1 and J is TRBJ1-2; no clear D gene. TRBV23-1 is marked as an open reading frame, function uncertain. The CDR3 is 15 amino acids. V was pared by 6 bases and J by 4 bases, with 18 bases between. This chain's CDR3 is CASSQQMGEGYGYTF. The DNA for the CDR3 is TGCGCCAGCAGCCAGCAAATGGGAGAGGGCTATGGCTACACCTTC.

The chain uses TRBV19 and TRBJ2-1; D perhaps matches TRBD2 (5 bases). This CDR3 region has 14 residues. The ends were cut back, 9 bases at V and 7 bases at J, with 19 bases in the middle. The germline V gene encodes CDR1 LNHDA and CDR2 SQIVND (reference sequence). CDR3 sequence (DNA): TGTGCCAGCAGGACCGGGATTGGCTGGAATGAGCAGTTCTTC. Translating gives CASRTGIGWNEQFF. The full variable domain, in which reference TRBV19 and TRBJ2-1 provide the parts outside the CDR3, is DGGITQSPKYLFRKEGQNVTLSCEQNLNHDAMYWYRQDPGQGLRLIYYSQIVNDFQKGDIAEGYSVSREKKESFPLTVTSAQKNPTAFYLCASRTGIGWNEQFFGPGTRLTVL.

The CDR3 is CASSPEGVPNMNTEAFF. CDR3 sequence (DNA): TGCGCCAGCAGCCCCGAAGGGGTACCCAACATGAACACTGAAGCTTTCTTT. The rearrangement uses TRBV5-1 and TRBJ1-1; tentative D call: TRBD1 (5 bases). CDR1 is SGHRS, CDR2 YFSETQ, per germline. V was pared by 4 bases and J by 0 bases, with 19 bases between. The CDR3 extends over 17 amino acids.

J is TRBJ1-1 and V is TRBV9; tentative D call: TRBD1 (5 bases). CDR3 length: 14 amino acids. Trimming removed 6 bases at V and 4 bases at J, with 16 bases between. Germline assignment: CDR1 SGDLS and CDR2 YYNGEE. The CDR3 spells CASKAGHGTTEAFF. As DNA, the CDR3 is TGTGCCAGCAAGGCCGGCCACGGGACCACTGAAGCTTTCTTT. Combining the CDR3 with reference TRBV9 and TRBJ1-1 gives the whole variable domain DSGVTQTPKHLITATGQRVTLRCSPRSGDLSVYWYQQSLDQGLQFLIQYYNGEERAKGNILERFSAQQFPDLHSELNLSSLELGDSALYFCASKAGHGTTEAFFGQGTRLTVV.

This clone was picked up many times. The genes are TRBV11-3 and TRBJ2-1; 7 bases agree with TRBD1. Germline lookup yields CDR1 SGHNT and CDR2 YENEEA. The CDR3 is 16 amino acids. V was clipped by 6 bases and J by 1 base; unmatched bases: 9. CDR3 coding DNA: TGTGCCAGCAGTTATACAGGGGACCTTTCCTACAATGAGCAGTTCTTC. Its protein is CASSYTGDLSYNEQFF.

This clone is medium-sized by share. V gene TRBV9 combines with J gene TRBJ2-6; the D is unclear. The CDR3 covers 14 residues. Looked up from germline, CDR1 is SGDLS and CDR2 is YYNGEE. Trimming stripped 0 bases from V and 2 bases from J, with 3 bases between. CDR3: CASSVGTGANVLTF. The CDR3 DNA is TGTGCCAGCAGCGTAGGAACTGGGGCCAACGTCCTGACTTTC.